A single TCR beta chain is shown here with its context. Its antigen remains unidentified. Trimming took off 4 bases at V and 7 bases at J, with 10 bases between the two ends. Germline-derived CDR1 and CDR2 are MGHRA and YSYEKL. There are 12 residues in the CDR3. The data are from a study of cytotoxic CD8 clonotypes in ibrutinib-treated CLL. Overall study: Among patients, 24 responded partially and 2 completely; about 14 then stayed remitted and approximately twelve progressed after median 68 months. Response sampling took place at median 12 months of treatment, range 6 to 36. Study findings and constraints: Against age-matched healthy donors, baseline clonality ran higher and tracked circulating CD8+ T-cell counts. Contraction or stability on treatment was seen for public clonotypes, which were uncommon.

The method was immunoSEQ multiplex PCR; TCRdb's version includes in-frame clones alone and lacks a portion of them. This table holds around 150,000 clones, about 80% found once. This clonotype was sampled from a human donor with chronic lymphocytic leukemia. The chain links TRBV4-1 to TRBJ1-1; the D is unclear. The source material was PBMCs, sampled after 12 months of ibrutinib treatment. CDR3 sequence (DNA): TGCGCCAGCAGCCCCCCAGGCAATGAAGCTTTCTTT. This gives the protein CASSPPGNEAFF.